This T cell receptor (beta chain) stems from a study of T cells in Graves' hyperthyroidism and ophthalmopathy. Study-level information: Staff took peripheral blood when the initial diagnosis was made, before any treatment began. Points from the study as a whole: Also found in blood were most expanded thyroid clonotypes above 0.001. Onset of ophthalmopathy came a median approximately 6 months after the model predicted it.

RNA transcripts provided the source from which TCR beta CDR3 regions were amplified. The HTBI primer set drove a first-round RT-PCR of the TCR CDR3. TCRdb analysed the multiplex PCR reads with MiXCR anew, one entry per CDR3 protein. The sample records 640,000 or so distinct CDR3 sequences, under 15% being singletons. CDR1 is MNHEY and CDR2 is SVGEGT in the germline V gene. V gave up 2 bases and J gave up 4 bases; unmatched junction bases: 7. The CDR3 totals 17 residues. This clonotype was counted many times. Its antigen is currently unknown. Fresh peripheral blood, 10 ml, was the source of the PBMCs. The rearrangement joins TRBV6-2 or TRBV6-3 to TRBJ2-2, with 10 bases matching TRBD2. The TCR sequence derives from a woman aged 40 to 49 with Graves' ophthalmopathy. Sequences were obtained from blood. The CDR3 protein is CASSYPSGSVRTGELFF. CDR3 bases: TGTGCCAGCAGTTACCCTAGCGGGAGTGTCCGCACCGGGGAGCTGTTTTTT.